The 16 T cell receptor beta chains below were found in one sample sequenced in a study of CD8 T cells in ankylosing spondylitis. TCRdb re-derived calls from the 5' RACE reads in MiXCR, one entry per CDR3 protein. The sample lists over 600,000 distinct CDR3 sequences, roughly 19% seen once, with approximately 18% in the top ten. No cognate antigen is known for these TCRs. Study findings and constraints: A motif in TCR beta, a set of seven to nine highly homologous variants, appeared characteristic of ankylosing spondylitis blood.

Sequencing used blood, either unsorted or a sorted T cell fraction (not recorded which). The receptors come from a male donor with ankylosing spondylitis.

The chain couples TRBV15 to TRBJ2-6; 7 bases line up with TRBD1. CDR3 length: 16 residues. Trimming at V came to 8 bases and at J to 0 bases, leaving 7 bases not matched to a gene. Germline loops: CDR1 LNHNV, CDR2 YYDKDF (reference sequence). The DNA for the CDR3 is TGTGCCACCCGAGGACAGGACCACTCTGGGGCCAACGTCCTGACTTTC. Translating it yields CATRGQDHSGANVLTF.

A few counts support this clonotype. This chain links TRBV6-1 with TRBJ1-4, with D perhaps matching TRBD1 (6 bases). Trimming removed 6 bases at V and 7 bases at J, with 24 bases between. The germline V gene encodes CDR1 MNHNS and CDR2 SASEGT. This CDR3 is 17 amino acids long. This CDR3 is CASSHSSPGASGEKLFF. DNA of the CDR3: TGTGCCAGCAGCCACAGTTCTCCAGGGGCAAGTGGTGAAAAACTGTTTTTT.

This chain connects TRBV6-1 to TRBJ1-3, with D perhaps TRBD1 (6 bases). Trimming shortened V by 7 bases and J by 4 bases, and 14 bases separated the two germline ends. CDR3 length equals 14 residues. Germline V gene data show CDR1 as MNHNS and CDR2 as SASEGT. CDR3 protein: CASIRAGQGNTIYF. As DNA, the CDR3 is TGTGCCAGCATCCGAGCGGGACAAGGAAACACCATATATTTT.

The V call is TRBV2, the J call TRBJ2-2, with TRBD2 identical over 10 bases. The trim removed 4 bases at V and 3 bases at J, leaving 8 bases unmatched. This CDR3 is 17 amino acids long. CDR1 and CDR2 (germline): SNHLY, FYNNEI. The CDR3 is CASSVSRTSGYTGELFF. In DNA, the CDR3 is TGTGCCAGCAGTGTCTCCCGGACTAGCGGTTACACCGGGGAGCTGTTTTTT.

This clonotype was detected a few times. The V call is TRBV12-3 or TRBV12-4, the J call TRBJ2-3; D is perhaps TRBD2 (5 bases). The CDR3 length is 12 residues. V shed 5 bases and J shed 5 bases, with 8 bases lying between them. The CDR3 sequence is CASSTAGDTQYF. The CDR3 region has the DNA TGTGCCAGCAGTACTGCGGGAGATACGCAGTATTTT.

This clonotype was counted between two and nine times. The V call is TRBV5-1, the J call TRBJ2-3; 12 bases fit TRBD1. The J segment lost 6 bases and the V segment lost 4 bases, leaving 6 bases of the junction unmatched. The CDR3 length is 15 residues. Germline CDR1 SGHRS, CDR2 YFSETQ. CDR3 in amino acids: CASSGGQGAGDTQYF. Written as DNA, the CDR3 is TGCGCCAGCAGCGGGGGACAGGGGGCTGGGGATACGCAGTATTTT.

The J gene is TRBJ1-6, the V gene TRBV4-1, with D perhaps TRBD1 (5 bases). The germline gives CDR1 MGHRA, CDR2 YSYEKL. The V and J ends lost 1 base and 7 bases respectively, with 14 bases between them. The CDR3 is 16 amino acids. The CDR3 sequence: CASSQAPGLTNSPLHF. The DNA of the CDR3 is TGCGCCAGCAGCCAAGCGCCGGGACTGACAAATTCACCCCTCCACTTT.

This clonotype was detected a few times. The chain employs TRBV20-1 and TRBJ1-1; the D gene is possibly TRBD1 (5 bases). Trimming took 5 bases from V and 3 from J, leaving 16 bases between them. Germline CDR1 is DFQATT and CDR2 is SNEGSKA (reference sequence). The CDR3 runs 14 residues. CDR3 sequence reads: CSAFALRGDTEAFF. CDR3 nucleotide sequence: TGCAGTGCTTTCGCTCTGAGAGGGGACACTGAAGCTTTCTTT.

The chain recombines TRBV3-1 with TRBJ1-2; D uncertain. V lost 4 bases to trimming and J lost 4 bases, with 16 bases between them. The CDR3 is 15 amino acids. CDR1 is LGHDT and CDR2 is YNNKEL in the germline V gene (reference sequence). The CDR3 coding sequence is TGTGCCAGCAGCCCCACTCCCGGAGTAAGCTATGGCTACACCTTC. Amino acid sequence: CASSPTPGVSYGYTF.

This chain links TRBV7-6 with TRBJ2-2; D perhaps matches TRBD2 (6 bases). The CDR3 loop spans 15 amino acids. Per germline, CDR1 SGHVS and CDR2 FNYEAQ. The V gene lost 5 bases and the J gene lost 7 bases, with 17 bases spanning the gap. The DNA of the CDR3 is TGTGCCAGCAGCCAGACACCGGGGGAGAGCGGGGAGCTGTTTTTT. Translating gives CASSQTPGESGELFF.

The V call is TRBV27, the J call TRBJ2-2; D is ambiguous. Trimming cost V 6 bases and J 2 bases, with 16 bases left between them. Germline V gives CDR1 MNHEY, CDR2 SMNVEV (reference sequence). The CDR3 extends over 16 amino acids. The CDR3 nucleotides read TGTGCCAGCAGCCTATCCCTCGATATAAACACCGGGGAGCTGTTTTTT. The encoded protein is CASSLSLDINTGELFF.

CDR3 nucleotides: TGTGCCACCAGTAGGGGAAACGACTATGGCTACACCTTC. The encoded protein is CATSRGNDYGYTF. The chain has TRBV24-1 and TRBJ1-2; D perhaps matches TRBD1 (5 bases). The CDR3 totals 13 residues. Germline loops: CDR1 KGHDR, CDR2 SFDVKD. Trimming took 6 bases from V and 3 from J, leaving 10 bases between them.

This clonotype was seen a few times. The chain is built from TRBV7-3 and TRBJ1-1; D gene uncertain. Germline V gene sequence: CDR1 SGHTA, CDR2 FQGTGA. The V end was cut by 5 bases, the J end by 7 bases, with 11 bases between. The CDR3 is 12 amino acids. The CDR3 coding sequence is TGTGCCAGCAGCCCCAACGGATATGAAGCTTTCTTT. Its translation is CASSPNGYEAFF.

This clonotype was seen more than once but under ten times. CDR3 sequence: CASSVGRASYNEQFF. Written as DNA, the CDR3 is TGTGCCAGCAGCGTCGGCAGGGCATCCTACAATGAGCAGTTCTTC. V gene TRBV7-2 combines with J gene TRBJ2-1; a possible D gene is TRBD1 (5 bases). Deletions cut 5 bases from V and 1 base from J, with 12 bases between. The CDR3 is 15 amino acids. CDR1 is SGHTA, CDR2 FQGNSA, per germline.

This clonotype occurred a few times. V and J are TRBV20-1 and TRBJ2-1, with TRBD1 matching 9 bases. This CDR3 spans 16 amino acids. Per germline, CDR1 DFQATT and CDR2 SNEGSKA (reference sequence). Losses at the gene ends were 2 bases for V and 6 bases for J; bases not matched to a gene: 11. The CDR3 coding sequence is TGCAGTGCTAGAACCTACAGGGGGCATTTAGGCAATGAGCAGTTCTTC. This codes for CSARTYRGHLGNEQFF.

This clonotype has just a few counts. This rearrangement joins TRBV3-1 to TRBJ2-3, with TRBD1 identical over 8 bases. J gave up 2 bases and V 1 base, and 8 bases lay outside the gene matches. This CDR3 is 17 amino acids long. CDR1 and CDR2 (germline): LGHDT, YNNKEL (reference sequence). CDR3 region: CASSQGIDRGNTDTQYF. DNA of the CDR3: TGTGCCAGCAGCCAAGGGATAGACAGGGGCAACACAGATACGCAGTATTTT.